A selection of T cell receptor beta chains follows, all from one sample in a study of T-cell reconstitution after alpha-beta-depleted transplantation in children. Via MiXCR, TCRdb re-called the PCR reads, giving one row per CDR3 protein. This table has about 500,000 distinct CDR3 sequences, roughly 33% appearing once. The sample in question was PBMCs from the stem cell graft donor, obtained from the stem cell graft. Source of these receptors: a human donor who donated a stem cell graft to a child with aplastic anemia. Both conserved end residues are part of each CDR3. Fields, in order: D gene, clone size, V gene, J gene, CDR3 protein, CDR3 DNA. The D gene is left open where the match is weak. Size is stated for part of the rows, as once, few or many counts, or as a class when the clone is expanded.

D gene: NA; clone size: NA; V gene: TRBV7-2; J gene: TRBJ1-1; CDR3 protein: CASSLIRGNTEAFF; CDR3 DNA: TGTGCCAGCAGCTTAATCCGGGGGAACACTGAAGCTTTCTTT
D gene: NA; clone size: NA; V gene: TRBV6-1; J gene: TRBJ2-7; CDR3 protein: CASSQGDPYEQYF; CDR3 DNA: TGTGCCAGCAGTCAGGGAGATCCCTACGAGCAGTACTTC
D gene: NA; clone size: few; V gene: TRBV5-5; J gene: TRBJ2-3; CDR3 protein: CASSLGPTRGTDTQYF; CDR3 DNA: TGTGCCAGCAGCTTGGGACCGACTAGGGGCACAGATACGCAGTATTTT
D gene: NA; clone size: NA; V gene: TRBV5-4; J gene: TRBJ1-2; CDR3 protein: CASSTDRNYGYTF; CDR3 DNA: TGTGCCAGCAGCACCGACCGAAACTATGGCTACACCTTC
D gene: NA; clone size: few; V gene: TRBV5-1; J gene: TRBJ2-3; CDR3 protein: CASSDPEGADTQYF; CDR3 DNA: TGCGCCAGCAGCGATCCGGAGGGAGCAGATACGCAGTATTTT
D gene: NA; clone size: few; V gene: TRBV7-2; J gene: TRBJ2-3; CDR3 protein: CASSPAGISTDTQYF; CDR3 DNA: TGTGCCAGCAGCCCGGCCGGGATAAGTACAGATACGCAGTATTTT
D gene: NA; clone size: NA; V gene: TRBV25-1; J gene: TRBJ2-5; CDR3 protein: CASGQPGSQETQYF; CDR3 DNA: TGTGCCAGCGGCCAACCGGGCAGCCAAGAGACCCAGTACTTC
D gene: NA; clone size: NA; V gene: TRBV20-1; J gene: TRBJ2-1; CDR3 protein: CSARGTYSYNEQFF; CDR3 DNA: TGCAGTGCTAGGGGGACTTACTCCTACAATGAGCAGTTCTTC
D gene: NA; clone size: few; V gene: TRBV27; J gene: TRBJ1-2; CDR3 protein: CASSQGGTLPSWGYTF; CDR3 DNA: TGTGCCAGCAGTCAGGGCGGGACACTCCCGTCTTGGGGCTACACCTTC
D gene: NA; clone size: NA; V gene: TRBV28; J gene: TRBJ1-5; CDR3 protein: CASTLSNQPQHF; CDR3 DNA: TGTGCCAGCACCCTTAGCAATCAGCCCCAGCATTTT
D gene: NA; clone size: few; V gene: TRBV7-2; J gene: TRBJ1-5; CDR3 protein: CASSLAGTYSNQPQHF; CDR3 DNA: TGTGCCAGCAGCTTAGCGGGTACCTATAGCAATCAGCCCCAGCATTTT
D gene: NA; clone size: NA; V gene: TRBV12-3/TRBV12-4; J gene: TRBJ1-1; CDR3 protein: CASTRGVNTEAFF; CDR3 DNA: TGTGCCAGCACCCGAGGAGTGAACACTGAAGCTTTCTTT
D gene: TRBD1; clone size: NA; V gene: TRBV27; J gene: TRBJ2-3; CDR3 protein: CASSFSGQAPDTQYF; CDR3 DNA: TGTGCCAGCAGTTTTTCGGGACAGGCCCCAGATACGCAGTATTTT
D gene: NA; clone size: NA; V gene: TRBV6-2/TRBV6-3; J gene: TRBJ2-5; CDR3 protein: CASSYTSRETQYF; CDR3 DNA: TGTGCCAGCAGTTATACCTCCCGAGAGACCCAGTACTTC
D gene: TRBD2; clone size: NA; V gene: TRBV11-2; J gene: TRBJ2-1; CDR3 protein: CASSLIAGRSYNEQFF; CDR3 DNA: TGTGCCAGCAGCTTAATAGCGGGCCGCTCCTACAATGAGCAGTTCTTC
D gene: NA; clone size: many; V gene: TRBV15; J gene: TRBJ2-5; CDR3 protein: CATSRDTETQYF; CDR3 DNA: TGTGCCACCAGCAGAGATACCGAGACCCAGTACTTC
D gene: NA; clone size: NA; V gene: TRBV4-3; J gene: TRBJ2-7; CDR3 protein: CASSPQRGEAYEQYF; CDR3 DNA: TGCGCCAGCAGCCCACAGAGGGGAGAAGCCTACGAGCAGTACTTC